Only a few counts were recorded for the clone carrying this T cell receptor (beta chain). It was with a sample-barcoded 5' primer and a J-beta primer mix that a second PCR of roughly 7 to 12 cycles was run. A single record per CDR3 protein comes from TCRdb applying MiXCR to the 5' RACE reads. The sample gives around 990,000 distinct CDR3 sequences, about 23% of which show up once; about 0.72% is in the top ten. This sample was included in a study of blood T cells in healthy people across ages. Study-level information: Template switching picked up about one barcoded beta molecule for each two T cells.

In germline, CDR1 is SEHNR, CDR2 FQNEAQ (reference sequence). This CDR3 is built from 15 residues. V trimming: 0 bases; J trimming: 5 bases; junction bases outside the gene matches: 6. These data were also filed under a second study, of T cells of mothers and their children.

V usage is TRBV7-9 and J usage is TRBJ2-5; 7 bases align to TRBD1. The specimen was blood. The sequence was obtained from a girl aged 2 to 10 in good health. Here the CDR3 reads CASSLALTGIETQYF. The CDR3 DNA is TGTGCCAGCAGCTTAGCCCTGACAGGGATTGAGACCCAGTACTTC.